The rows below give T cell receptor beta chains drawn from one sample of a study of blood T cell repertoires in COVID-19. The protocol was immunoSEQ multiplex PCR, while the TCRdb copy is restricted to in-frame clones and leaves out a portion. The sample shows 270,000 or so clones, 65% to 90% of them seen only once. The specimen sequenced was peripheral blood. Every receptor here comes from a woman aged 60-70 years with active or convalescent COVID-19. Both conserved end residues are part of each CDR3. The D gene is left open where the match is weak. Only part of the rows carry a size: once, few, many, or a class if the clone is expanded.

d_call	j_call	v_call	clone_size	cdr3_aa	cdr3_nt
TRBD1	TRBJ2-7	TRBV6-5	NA	CASSYYPGQAYEQYF	TGTGCCAGCAGTTACTACCCGGGACAGGCCTACGAGCAGTACTTC
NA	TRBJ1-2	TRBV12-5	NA	CASGLAGTPNYGYTF	TGTGCTAGTGGTTTGGCCGGGACACCCAACTATGGCTACACCTTC
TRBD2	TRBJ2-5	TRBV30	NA	CAWTPGLADQETQYF	TGTGCCTGGACCCCGGGACTAGCGGACCAAGAGACCCAGTACTTC
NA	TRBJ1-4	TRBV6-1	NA	CASSEGAGSEKLFF	TGTGCCAGCAGTGAAGGGGCAGGCTCTGAAAAACTGTTTTTT
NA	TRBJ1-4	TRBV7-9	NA	CASSRTGTSTTNEKLFF	TGTGCCAGCAGCCGTACCGGGACTTCCACAACTAATGAAAAACTGTTTTTT
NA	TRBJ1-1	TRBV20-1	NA	CSASDMSVQGGAFF	TGCAGTGCTAGTGATATGTCGGTACAGGGCGGAGCTTTCTTT
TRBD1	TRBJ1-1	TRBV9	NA	CASSVGTGGMNTEAFF	TGTGCCAGCAGCGTAGGGACAGGGGGCATGAACACTGAAGCTTTCTTT
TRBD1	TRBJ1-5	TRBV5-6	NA	CASSVRTGWGSNQPQHF	TGTGCCAGCAGCGTTAGGACAGGCTGGGGTAGCAATCAGCCCCAGCATTTT
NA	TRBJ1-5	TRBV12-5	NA	CASGLLTGRANQPQHF	TGTGCTAGTGGTTTGCTTACAGGGAGGGCCAATCAGCCCCAGCATTTT
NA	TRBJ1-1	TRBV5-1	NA	CASSSVEEGEAFF	TGCGCCAGCAGCTCCGTTGAGGAGGGAGAAGCTTTCTTT
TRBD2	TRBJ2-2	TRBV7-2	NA	CASSLVLAGASNTGELFF	TGTGCCAGCAGCTTAGTTCTAGCGGGGGCCTCGAACACCGGGGAGCTGTTTTTT
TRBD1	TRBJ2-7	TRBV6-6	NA	CASSYGTDYEQYF	TGTGCCAGCAGTTACGGGACAGATTACGAGCAGTACTTC
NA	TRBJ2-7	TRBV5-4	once	CASSWGTWKGEQYF	TGTGCCAGCAGCTGGGGGACTTGGAAAGGGGAGCAGTACTTC
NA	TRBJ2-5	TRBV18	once	CASSPLDKETQYF	TGTGCCAGCTCACCATTGGACAAAGAGACCCAGTACTTC
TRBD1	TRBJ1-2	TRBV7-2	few	CASSSWTGGANYGYTF	TGTGCCAGCAGCTCGTGGACAGGGGGGGCTAACTATGGCTACACCTTC
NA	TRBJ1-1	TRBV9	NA	CASSAQIGHANTEAFF	TGTGCCAGCAGCGCACAGATCGGACACGCGAACACTGAAGCTTTCTTT
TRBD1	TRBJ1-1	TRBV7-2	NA	CASSFGTDRDTEAFF	TGTGCCAGCAGCTTCGGGACAGACCGGGACACTGAAGCTTTCTTT
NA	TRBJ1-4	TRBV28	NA	CASSPPGLAEKLFF	TGTGCCAGCAGCCCGCCGGGACTTGCTGAAAAACTGTTTTTT
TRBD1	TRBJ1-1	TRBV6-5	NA	CASSLGQGGTEAFF	TGTGCCAGCAGCCTAGGACAGGGGGGAACTGAAGCTTTCTTT
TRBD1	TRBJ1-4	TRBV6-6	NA	CASSPQGQPYEKLFF	TGTGCCAGCAGTCCCCAGGGACAGCCTTATGAAAAACTGTTTTTT
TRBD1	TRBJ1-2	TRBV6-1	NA	CASSEARGFHYGYTF	TGTGCCAGCAGTGAAGCCAGGGGGTTTCACTATGGCTACACCTTC
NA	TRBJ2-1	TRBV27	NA	CASSLTGTHNEQFF	TGTGCCAGCAGTTTAACCGGTACTCACAATGAGCAGTTCTTC
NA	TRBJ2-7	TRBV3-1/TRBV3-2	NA	CASSPLQPGPYEQYF	TGTGCCAGCAGCCCGCTACAGCCTGGGCCCTACGAGCAGTACTTC
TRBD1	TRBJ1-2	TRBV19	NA	CASRRDRVFGVGYTF	TGTGCCAGTCGACGGGACAGGGTGTTCGGCGTCGGCTACACCTTC
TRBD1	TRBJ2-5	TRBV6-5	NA	CASRSGQGGETQYF	TGTGCCAGCAGGTCGGGACAGGGTGGGGAGACCCAGTACTTC
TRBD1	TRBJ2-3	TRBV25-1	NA	CASSSTRDRGSTDTQYF	TGTGCCAGCAGTTCAACTCGTGACAGGGGTAGCACAGATACGCAGTATTTT
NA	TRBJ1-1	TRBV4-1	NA	CASSQDTVPTEAFF	TGCGCCAGCAGCCAAGATACGGTCCCCACTGAAGCTTTCTTT